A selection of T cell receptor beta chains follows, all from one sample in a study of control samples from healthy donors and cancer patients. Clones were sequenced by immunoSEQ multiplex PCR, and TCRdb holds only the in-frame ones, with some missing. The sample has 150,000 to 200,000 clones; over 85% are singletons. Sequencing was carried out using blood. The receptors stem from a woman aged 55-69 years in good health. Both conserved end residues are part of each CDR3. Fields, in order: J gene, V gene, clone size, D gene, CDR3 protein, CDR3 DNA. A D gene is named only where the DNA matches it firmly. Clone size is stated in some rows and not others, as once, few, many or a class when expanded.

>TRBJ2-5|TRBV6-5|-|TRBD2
CASRRTSGAQETQYF
TGTGCCAGCAGAAGGACTAGCGGGGCTCAAGAGACCCAGTACTTC
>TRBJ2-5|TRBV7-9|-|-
CASSLARSGDLETQYF
TGTGCCAGCAGCTTAGCTCGTTCGGGGGACCTTGAGACCCAGTACTTC
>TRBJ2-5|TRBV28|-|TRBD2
CASSWTSGGETQYF
TGTGCCAGCAGCTGGACTAGCGGGGGGGAGACCCAGTACTTC
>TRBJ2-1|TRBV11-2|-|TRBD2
CASSLVLAGANNEQFF
TGTGCCAGCAGCTTAGTACTAGCGGGGGCGAACAATGAGCAGTTCTTC
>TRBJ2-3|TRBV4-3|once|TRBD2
CASSPSGGAGDTQYF
TGCGCCAGCAGCCCTAGCGGGGGGGCCGGTGATACGCAGTATTTT
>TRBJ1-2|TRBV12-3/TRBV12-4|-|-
CASSVTANYGYTF
TGTGCCAGCAGTGTAACAGCTAACTATGGCTACACCTTC
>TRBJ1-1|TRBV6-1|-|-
CASSEQGSHNTEAFF
TGTGCCAGCAGTGAACAGGGCTCCCATAACACTGAAGCTTTCTTT
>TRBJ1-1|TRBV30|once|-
CAWRRQQNTEAFF
TGTGCCTGGAGGCGTCAGCAGAACACTGAAGCTTTCTTT
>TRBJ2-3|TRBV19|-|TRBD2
CASSGGATDTQYF
TGTGCCAGTAGCGGGGGGGCCACAGATACGCAGTATTTT
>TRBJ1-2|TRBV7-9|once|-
CASSLWGHGVNGYTF
TGTGCCAGCAGCTTGTGGGGGCACGGGGTTAATGGCTACACCTTC
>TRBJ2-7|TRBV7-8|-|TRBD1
CASSPQGIANYEQYF
TGTGCCAGCAGCCCACAGGGGATCGCAAACTACGAGCAGTACTTC
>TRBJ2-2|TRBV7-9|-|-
CASSPSGNTGELFF
TGTGCCAGCAGCCCTTCCGGGAACACCGGGGAGCTGTTTTTT
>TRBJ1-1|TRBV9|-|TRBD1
CASTGQGNTEAFF
TGTGCCAGCACGGGACAGGGGAACACTGAAGCTTTCTTT
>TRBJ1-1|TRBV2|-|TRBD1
CASSVRDRVNTEAFF
TGTGCCAGCAGTGTGCGGGACAGGGTTAACACTGAAGCTTTCTTT
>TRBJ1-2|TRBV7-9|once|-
CASRRDLGRMYGYTF
TGTGCCAGCCGCCGGGACCTCGGTCGGATGTATGGCTACACCTTC
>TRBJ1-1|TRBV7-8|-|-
CASSLDSRNTEAFF
TGTGCCAGCAGCTTAGACAGTCGGAACACTGAAGCTTTCTTT
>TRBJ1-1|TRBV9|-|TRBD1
CASSPRDRQKAFF
TGTGCCAGCAGCCCTCGGGACAGGCAAAAAGCTTTCTTT
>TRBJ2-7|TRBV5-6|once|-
CATSRGSINEQYF
TGTGCCACCTCCCGGGGGTCGATAAACGAGCAGTACTTC
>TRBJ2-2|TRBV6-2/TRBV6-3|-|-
CASSDGGTAITGELFF
TGTGCCAGCAGTGACGGGGGGACAGCCATTACCGGGGAGCTGTTTTTT
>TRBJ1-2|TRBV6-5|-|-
CASSYSAWTDYGYTF
TGTGCCAGCAGTTACTCCGCTTGGACAGACTATGGCTACACCTTC
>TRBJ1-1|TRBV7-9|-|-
CASSLEGDTEAFF
TGTGCCAGCAGCTTAGAAGGGGACACTGAAGCTTTCTTT
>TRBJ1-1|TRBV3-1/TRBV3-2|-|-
CASNQGPNTEAFF
TGTGCCAGCAACCAGGGGCCGAACACTGAAGCTTTCTTT
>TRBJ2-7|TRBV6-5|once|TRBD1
CASSYSHRGSYEQYF
TGTGCCAGCAGTTACTCCCACAGGGGGTCCTACGAGCAGTACTTC
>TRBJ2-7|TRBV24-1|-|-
CAPGEQDEQYF
TGTGCCCCCGGGGAGCAGGACGAGCAGTACTTC
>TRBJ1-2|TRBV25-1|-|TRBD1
CASGLYPGQGSNYGYTF
TGTGCCAGCGGATTATATCCTGGACAGGGGTCCAACTATGGCTACACCTTC
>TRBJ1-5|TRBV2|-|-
CASRGSNQPQHF
TGTGCCAGCAGGGGAAGCAATCAGCCCCAGCATTTT
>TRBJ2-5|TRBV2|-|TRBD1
CASRAGTGEGETQYF
TGTGCCAGCAGGGCGGGGACAGGGGAAGGGGAGACCCAGTACTTC
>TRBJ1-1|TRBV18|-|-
CASSRTGGNTEAFF
TGTGCCAGCTCACGAACAGGAGGGAACACTGAAGCTTTCTTT
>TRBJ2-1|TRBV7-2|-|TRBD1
CASSLGVGGAEQFF
TGTGCCAGCAGCTTAGGGGTAGGGGGCGCTGAGCAGTTCTTC